Sequencing of this T cell receptor (beta chain) was carried out in a study of T cell repertoires in cytomegalovirus infection. TCRdb itself ran the reads through MiXCR, one entry per CDR3 protein. Of around 280,000 distinct CDR3 sequences listed, about 13% are singletons. Per the germline V gene, CDR1 is SGHAT and CDR2 is FQNNGV. Trimming shortened V by 0 bases and J by 6 bases, and 12 bases separated the two germline ends. The CDR3 is 15 residues long. The source of this sequence is a human donor in good health (CMV status not recorded). Some clones in this sample may be carry-over from other donors' samples. The genes are TRBV11-2 and TRBJ2-1; D gene unclear. Source material: PBMCs. The CDR3 DNA is TGTGCCAGCAGCTTAGAAGGGCCCCTTGCCAATGAGCAGTTCTTC. Translated, it gives CASSLEGPLANEQFF.